This entry is about one T cell receptor (beta chain). The record originates from a study of T-cell reconstitution after alpha-beta-depleted transplantation in children. Germline V gene lookup returns CDR1 SGHRS and CDR2 YFSETQ. V lost 2 bases and J lost 0; bases outside the gene matches: 2. The CDR3 contains 15 residues. Preparing the TCRbeta library involved the use of unique molecular identifiers. TCRdb reprocessed the PCR reads via MiXCR and lists one record per CDR3 protein. The table includes some 590,000 distinct CDR3 sequences, about 10% detected once. The TCR was taken from a human donor who donated a stem cell graft to a child with acute myeloid leukemia. The chain combines TRBV5-1 with TRBJ2-3; TRBD2 aligns across 8 bases. Source: PBMCs from the stem cell graft donor, taken from the stem cell graft. CDR3 sequence (DNA): TGCGCCAGCAGCTTCACTAGCGGAAGCACAGATACGCAGTATTTT. Protein product: CASSFTSGSTDTQYF.